This T cell receptor (beta chain) was sequenced in a study of CD8 T cells in ankylosing spondylitis. Study observations and caveats: A motif in TCR beta, a set of eight highly homologous variants, appeared characteristic of ankylosing spondylitis blood. Previously reported in reactive arthritis synovial fluid and blood were some of the motif variants.

This clonotype has ten or more counts. Its cognate antigen is unknown. Quantitative 5'-RACE with molecular barcodes was used to make the TCR beta libraries. Each CDR3 protein gets one entry after TCRdb re-called the 5' RACE reads with MiXCR. The profile shows roughly 490,000 distinct CDR3 sequences, approximately 5% of them singletons. This clonotype was obtained from a male donor with ankylosing spondylitis. Material for sequencing was blood, either unsorted or a sorted T cell fraction (not recorded which).

CDR3 sequence (DNA): TGCAGTGCCCTCCGACCACCCCTCCACTTT. This sequence encodes CSALRPPLHF. This chain joins TRBV20-1 and TRBJ1-6, with D uncertain. Deletions cut 6 bases from V and 11 bases from J, with 8 bases between. Germline V gene data show CDR1 as DFQATT and CDR2 as SNEGSKA (reference sequence). The CDR3 totals 10 residues.